This is a list of T cell receptor beta chains from one sample in a study of T cell responses to AZD1222 COVID-19 vaccine. The repertoire was sequenced with immunoSEQ multiplex PCR; TCRdb's copy has only in-frame clones and lacks some. Here the sample spans under 200,000 clones, 88% being singletons. Sequencing used peripheral blood, obtained on day 0 of AZD1222 vaccination. These receptors came from an adult in good health. The CDR3 runs from the conserved cysteine through the conserved F or W. Fields, in order: J gene, CDR3 length, clone size, D gene, V gene, CDR3 DNA, CDR3 protein. The D gene is left open where the match is weak. Size is omitted from some rows. Given values are once, few, many or a class for expanded clones.

>TRBJ1-1|14|.|.|TRBV27
TGTGCCAGCAGTTTTAGGCAGGAGAACACTGAAGCTTTCTTT
CASSFRQENTEAFF
>TRBJ1-1|13|.|.|TRBV28
TGTGCCAGCAGTTTAGGGGGACCCTTTGAAGCTTTCTTT
CASSLGGPFEAFF
>TRBJ1-2|13|.|.|TRBV6-5
TGTGCCAGCAGTTACCTTGACAGCTATGGCTACACCTTC
CASSYLDSYGYTF
>TRBJ1-6|14|.|.|TRBV6-2/TRBV6-3
TGTGCCAGCAGTTACCAGGCGGTCAATTCACCCCTCCACTTT
CASSYQAVNSPLHF
>TRBJ1-5|14|.|.|TRBV6-2/TRBV6-3
TGTGCCAGCAGTTACGGACTTAGCAATCAGCCCCAGCATTTT
CASSYGLSNQPQHF
>TRBJ2-5|13|.|.|TRBV5-1
TGCGCCAGCAGAGAAAGGGCCGGAGAGACCCAGTACTTC
CASRERAGETQYF
>TRBJ1-5|13|.|.|TRBV7-9
TGTGCCAGCAGCGAATCAGGCGCTCAGCCCCAGCATTTT
CASSESGAQPQHF
>TRBJ2-1|16|.|TRBD2|TRBV4-3
TGCGCCAGCAGCCAAGATCGGGCGGGGGGGCCTAGTGAGCAGTTCTTC
CASSQDRAGGPSEQFF
>TRBJ2-3|14|.|.|TRBV30
TGTGCCTGGAGTGTAGGGGTTCCCACAGATACGCAGTATTTT
CAWSVGVPTDTQYF
>TRBJ1-2|11|.|.|TRBV28
TGTGCCAGCAGTTTTCGAGTTGGCTACACCTTC
CASSFRVGYTF
>TRBJ2-1|14|.|.|TRBV19
TGTGCCAGCCGGGACCGACGCTTCACCAATGAGCAGTTCTTC
CASRDRRFTNEQFF
>TRBJ2-1|17|.|TRBD2|TRBV28
TGTGCCAGCAGCTCACAGCGCCTAGCGGTCTGGGGCGATGAGCAGTTCTTC
CASSSQRLAVWGDEQFF
>TRBJ1-1|15|.|.|TRBV7-9
TGTGCCAGCAGCCCCCAGACAGGTCTGAACACTGAAGCTTTCTTT
CASSPQTGLNTEAFF
>TRBJ1-1|15|.|TRBD1|TRBV6-2/TRBV6-3
TGTGCCAGCAGCCCGTTAGGGGGCTGGGACACTGAAGCTTTCTTT
CASSPLGGWDTEAFF
>TRBJ1-5|12|.|TRBD1|TRBV12-5
TGTGCTAGTGGGACAGGGGATCAGCCCCAGCATTTT
CASGTGDQPQHF
>TRBJ1-1|13|.|.|TRBV6-2/TRBV6-3
TGTGCCAGCAGTGGGCAGATCTACACTGAAGCTTTCTTT
CASSGQIYTEAFF
>TRBJ2-1|11|.|.|TRBV29-1
TGCAGCGTTGAAGACTACAATGAGCAGTTCTTC
CSVEDYNEQFF
>TRBJ1-2|14|.|.|TRBV27
TGTGCCAGCAGTTCGCACAGTATCAACTATGGCTACACCTTC
CASSSHSINYGYTF
>TRBJ2-5|15|.|.|TRBV7-2
TGTGCCAGCAGCTTAGGGGGGGCTCGGCAGGAGACCCAGTACTTC
CASSLGGARQETQYF
>TRBJ2-2|18|.|TRBD1|TRBV9
TGTGCCAGCAGCGCGTCCCGGGACAGGGGGCTCAGCACCGGGGAGCTGTTTTTT
CASSASRDRGLSTGELFF
>TRBJ2-5|15|.|TRBD1|TRBV7-2
TGTGCCAGCAGCCAGGGGGCGTTTAAAGGAGAGACCCAGTACTTC
CASSQGAFKGETQYF
>TRBJ1-5|14|once|TRBD1|TRBV7-8
TGTGCCAGCAGCTTGTCGACAGGGCCCCAGCCCCAGCATTTT
CASSLSTGPQPQHF
>TRBJ2-1|15|.|.|TRBV9
TGTGCCAGCAGCGTAGAGTTAGCTGCCTACAATGAGCAGTTCTTC
CASSVELAAYNEQFF
>TRBJ1-2|11|few|.|TRBV12-3/TRBV12-4
TGTGCCAGCAGTCAAGCCTATGGCTACACCTTC
CASSQAYGYTF
>TRBJ1-1|13|.|.|TRBV7-9
TGTGCCAGCAGCTTAGTTATGGCAGGTTGGGCTTTCTTT
CASSLVMAGWAFF
>TRBJ1-2|14|.|TRBD1|TRBV5-6
TGTGCCAGCAGCATCGGACAGGGGACCTATGGCTACACCTTC
CASSIGQGTYGYTF
>TRBJ2-1|15|.|TRBD2|TRBV7-2
TGTGCCAGCAGCTTACAAAGCGGGGGGAGGAATGAGCAGTTCTTC
CASSLQSGGRNEQFF
>TRBJ2-7|16|few|TRBD1|TRBV7-6
TGTGCCAGCAGCGGCCGGACAGGTGGAAGCTCCTACGAGCAGTACTTC
CASSGRTGGSSYEQYF
>TRBJ2-7|15|.|.|TRBV30
TGTGCCTGGAGTGCCCCGGCAGGACCCTCCTACGAGCAGTACTTC
CAWSAPAGPSYEQYF
>TRBJ1-4|15|.|TRBD1|TRBV9
TGTGCCAGCAGCGTAGTGACAGGGCCTAATGAAAAACTGTTTTTT
CASSVVTGPNEKLFF
>TRBJ2-3|11|.|.|TRBV20-1
TGCAGTGCCACTCAGCGGAATACGCAGTATTTT
CSATQRNTQYF
>TRBJ1-3|14|.|.|TRBV6-5
TGTGCCAGCAGTCGGCAGAGCTCTGGAAACACCATATATTTT
CASSRQSSGNTIYF
>TRBJ1-5|16|.|.|TRBV19
TGTGCCAGTAGTATAAACAGGGCTTCGATAAATCAGCCCCAGCATTTT
CASSINRASINQPQHF
>TRBJ2-7|18|.|TRBD2|TRBV4-2
TGTGCCAGCAGCCAAGCACTAGCGGGGGGACAAACACTCTACGAGCAGTACTTC
CASSQALAGGQTLYEQYF
>TRBJ2-2|18|.|.|TRBV7-5
TGTGTCAGAAGCTTACCGGGACAGGGAAAGGGGAACACCGGGGAGCTGTTTTTT
CVRSLPGQGKGNTGELFF
>TRBJ1-2|14|.|.|TRBV28
TGTGCCAGCAGTTTAGGGGACACAAACTATGGCTACACCTTC
CASSLGDTNYGYTF
>TRBJ2-3|15|.|.|TRBV7-9
TGTGCCAGCAGCCCCACCGCGGCTAGCACAGATACGCAGTATTTT
CASSPTAASTDTQYF
>TRBJ2-7|15|.|TRBD2|TRBV5-1
TGCGCCAGCAGCAGCCTCAGGGAGGGTTCTTACGAGCAGTACTTC
CASSSLREGSYEQYF
>TRBJ2-7|15|.|TRBD2|TRBV5-1
TGCGCCAGCAGCTTGGCAGGGGCGGGAGGATACGAGCAGTACTTC
CASSLAGAGGYEQYF
>TRBJ1-1|15|.|TRBD1|TRBV28
TGTGCCAGCAGGGCCTCCTACAGGGGGAACACTGAAGCTTTCTTT
CASRASYRGNTEAFF
>TRBJ2-1|12|.|.|TRBV7-9
TGTGCCAGCAGATCAGAGGGGGTGAAGCAGTTCTTC
CASRSEGVKQFF